This TCR beta chain came from a study of T cell responses to AZD1222 COVID-19 vaccine. The junction had 17 bases not matched to a gene; V was cut back by 7 bases and J by 1 base. The CDR3 has 18 amino acids. Germline-derived CDR1 and CDR2 are GTSNPN and SVGIG (reference sequence). Concerning this clone: What it binds is not known.

Findings and caveats of the study: Nearly half of spike-specific TCRs reportedly target unmutated variant regions. The sample set comprised mostly white British donors with more females, and clonal diversity was possibly underestimated. Among vaccine-associated CD4 TCRs, coverage spanned spike, with dominance at 160-218 and 743-854.

Repertoires were generated with immunoSEQ multiplex PCR, while TCRdb's copy carries only in-frame clones and drops some. The data contain about 160,000 clones, about 88% of them singletons. The V gene is TRBV30, the J gene TRBJ2-1, with 9 bases lining up with TRBD2. This specimen was peripheral blood, taken on day 0 of AZD1222 vaccination. This sequence originates from an adult in good health. In nucleotides, the CDR3 is TGTGCCTCGGATGCTAGCGGGATGAAGGTCCTTTCCTACAATGAGCAGTTCTTC. Its protein is CASDASGMKVLSYNEQFF.